The rows below give T cell receptor beta chains drawn from one sample of a study of Ad26.COV2.S vaccination and SARS-CoV-2 variants. Profiling relied on immunoSEQ multiplex PCR, and the TCRdb table lists in-frame clones only, not all of them. The table has more than 400,000 clones, around 90% seen once. The specimen was peripheral blood, collected in a trial of Ad26.COV2.S vaccine versus placebo. The receptors derive from a person between 18 and 60 years old who received the Ad26.COV2.S COVID-19 vaccine or a placebo. The CDR3 runs from the conserved cysteine through the conserved F or W. A D gene is named only where the DNA matches it firmly. Clone size is not always given. Where it is, it says once, few, many or a class for expanded clones.

size	V	D	J	CDR3	DNA
.	TRBV15	TRBD1	TRBJ2-5	CATSPQGQGKRETQYF	TGTGCCACCAGCCCTCAGGGACAGGGGAAGCGAGAGACCCAGTACTTC
.	TRBV29-1	.	TRBJ2-7	CSVEGGQSYEQYF	TGCAGCGTTGAAGGGGGGCAGAGCTACGAGCAGTACTTC
.	TRBV18	.	TRBJ2-1	CASSRGVAAIYNEQFF	TGTGCCAGCTCACGCGGGGTGGCAGCAATCTACAATGAGCAGTTCTTC
.	TRBV19	.	TRBJ2-2	CASNSETANTGELFF	TGTGCCAGTAACAGTGAGACAGCGAACACCGGGGAGCTGTTTTTT
.	TRBV29-1	.	TRBJ2-1	CSVEGGESYNEQFF	TGCAGCGTTGAAGGCGGGGAATCCTACAATGAGCAGTTCTTC
.	TRBV11-2	TRBD1	TRBJ2-1	CASSLAGTGDEQFF	TGTGCCAGCAGCTTAGCCGGGACAGGGGATGAGCAGTTCTTC
.	TRBV28	.	TRBJ2-7	CATLGGSSYEQYF	TGTGCCACCTTGGGAGGAAGCTCCTACGAGCAGTACTTC
.	TRBV7-3	.	TRBJ2-1	CASSRGNVSSYNEQFF	TGTGCCAGCAGCCGGGGGAACGTGAGCTCCTACAATGAGCAGTTCTTC
.	TRBV10-3	.	TRBJ2-3	CAISESPGKADTQYF	TGTGCCATCAGTGAGTCGCCAGGGAAGGCAGATACGCAGTATTTT
.	TRBV3-1/TRBV3-2	.	TRBJ2-7	CASSGVLEQYF	TGTGCCAGCAGTGGCGTGCTCGAGCAGTACTTC
.	TRBV11-3	.	TRBJ2-1	CASSFGQGLGNEQFF	TGTGCCAGCAGCTTTGGCCAGGGGCTGGGCAATGAGCAGTTCTTC
.	TRBV6-6	.	TRBJ2-7	CASSYMGGAQEQYF	TGTGCCAGCAGTTATATGGGGGGCGCACAGGAGCAGTACTTC
.	TRBV18	.	TRBJ2-2	CASSPPAGSGDTGELFF	TGTGCCAGCTCACCACCGGCGGGCAGTGGTGACACCGGGGAGCTGTTTTTT
.	TRBV18	.	TRBJ2-7	CASSPNRDEQYF	TGTGCCAGCTCCCCCAACAGGGACGAGCAGTACTTC
.	TRBV7-2	TRBD1	TRBJ2-7	CASSFSGTGEDEQYF	TGTGCCAGCAGCTTCTCCGGGACAGGGGAGGACGAGCAGTACTTC
.	TRBV12-3/TRBV12-4	.	TRBJ2-6	CASSFAGANVLTF	TGTGCCAGCAGTTTCGCTGGGGCCAACGTCCTGACTTTC
.	TRBV9	.	TRBJ1-1	CASSREEGRDTEAFF	TGTGCCAGCAGCCGAGAGGAGGGTAGGGACACTGAAGCTTTCTTT
.	TRBV2	.	TRBJ2-4	CASRGRGVAKNIQYF	TGTGCCAGCAGGGGCAGGGGCGTAGCCAAAAACATTCAGTACTTC
.	TRBV6-2/TRBV6-3	TRBD2	TRBJ2-1	CASSLLAGGWGEQFF	TGTGCCAGCAGTCTTCTAGCGGGAGGCTGGGGTGAGCAGTTCTTC
.	TRBV7-9	.	TRBJ2-5	CASSLVEYRAGETQYF	TGTGCCAGCAGCTTAGTTGAGTACAGGGCCGGGGAAACCCAGTACTTC
.	TRBV7-8	TRBD1	TRBJ1-2	CASSLAGQGDYGYTF	TGTGCCAGCAGCTTAGCAGGACAGGGGGACTATGGCTACACCTTC
few	TRBV24-1	.	TRBJ2-6	CATSGFPDNSGANVLTF	TGTGCCACCAGTGGTTTCCCCGACAACTCTGGGGCCAACGTCCTGACTTTC
.	TRBV10-2	.	TRBJ2-1	CTSSLGVAVYNEQFF	TGCACCAGTAGCCTCGGGGTAGCGGTCTACAATGAGCAGTTCTTC
once	TRBV9	.	TRBJ2-1	CASSVEGKATYNEQFF	TGTGCCAGCAGCGTAGAAGGGAAAGCTACCTACAATGAGCAGTTCTTC
.	TRBV10-3	.	TRBJ1-5	CAISGDTGREQPQHF	TGTGCCATCAGTGGGGATACAGGGAGGGAACAGCCCCAGCATTTT
.	TRBV28	.	TRBJ1-2	CASSLDSHYGYTF	TGTGCCAGCAGTTTGGACAGTCACTATGGCTACACCTTC
once	TRBV19	.	TRBJ1-2	CASKESDYGYTF	TGTGCCAGCAAAGAGTCTGACTATGGCTACACCTTC
.	TRBV5-1	TRBD1	TRBJ1-6	CASSLNLGQGYSPLHF	TGCGCCAGCAGCTTGAACCTGGGACAGGGGTATTCACCCCTCCACTTT
.	TRBV10-2	.	TRBJ2-7	CASSDTYEQYF	TGCGCCAGCAGTGACACCTACGAGCAGTACTTC
.	TRBV6-2/TRBV6-3	TRBD1	TRBJ2-1	CASSFRDRVNIEQFF	TGTGCCAGCAGTTTCCGGGACAGGGTAAATATTGAGCAGTTCTTC
.	TRBV28	TRBD1	TRBJ1-5	CASRTGDQSNQPQHF	TGTGCCAGCAGAACAGGGGATCAAAGCAATCAGCCCCAGCATTTT
once	TRBV15	.	TRBJ2-7	CATSLMKGPIYEQYF	TGTGCCACCAGCCTGATGAAAGGGCCGATCTACGAGCAGTACTTC
.	TRBV24-1	TRBD1	TRBJ2-1	CATSDPGQGVLSGQGQFF	TGTGCCACCAGTGACCCGGGACAGGGTGTACTCTCCGGACAGGGGCAGTTCTTC
.	TRBV28	.	TRBJ2-1	CATRGGAFYNEQFF	TGTGCCACCCGAGGGGGGGCCTTTTACAATGAGCAGTTCTTC
.	TRBV13	TRBD2	TRBJ2-5	CASSPHGRGQETQYF	TGTGCCAGCAGCCCGCACGGGCGGGGGCAAGAGACCCAGTACTTC
.	TRBV6-2/TRBV6-3	.	TRBJ1-2	CASSYSAGNYGYTF	TGTGCCAGCAGTTACTCGGCAGGGAACTATGGCTACACCTTC
.	TRBV29-1	TRBD1	TRBJ2-4	CSVEDRTGWAKNIQYF	TGCAGCGTTGAAGATCGGACAGGGTGGGCCAAAAACATTCAGTACTTC
.	TRBV28	TRBD2	TRBJ2-5	CAIAREDLETQYF	TGTGCCATCGCGCGGGAGGACTTAGAGACCCAGTACTTC
.	TRBV19	TRBD2	TRBJ2-7	CASSKTIRLAGPYEQYF	TGTGCCAGTAGTAAGACCATAAGACTAGCGGGGCCTTACGAGCAGTACTTC
once	TRBV6-5	TRBD1	TRBJ1-5	CASRVTRDRDQPQHF	TGTGCCAGCAGAGTAACCCGGGACAGAGATCAGCCCCAGCATTTT
.	TRBV19	TRBD1	TRBJ1-1	CASRRTGGYTEAFF	TGTGCCAGTCGACGCACAGGGGGGTACACTGAAGCTTTCTTT
.	TRBV9	TRBD2	TRBJ2-5	CASTAGLAEETQYF	TGTGCCAGCACAGCAGGCCTAGCGGAGGAGACCCAGTACTTC
.	TRBV28	TRBD1	TRBJ1-6	CASKGTDKSYNSPLHF	TGTGCCAGCAAAGGGACAGACAAATCCTATAATTCACCCCTCCACTTT
.	TRBV7-9	TRBD2	TRBJ2-2	CASSPGLAGDTGELFF	TGTGCCAGCAGCCCGGGACTAGCGGGAGACACCGGGGAGCTGTTTTTT
.	TRBV7-9	.	TRBJ2-2	CASSLAGELFF	TGTGCCAGCAGCTTAGCCGGGGAGCTGTTTTTT
many	TRBV9	.	TRBJ2-7	CASGEALEQYF	TGTGCCAGCGGCGAGGCCCTCGAGCAGTACTTC
.	TRBV4-1	.	TRBJ2-7	CASSQDGHLQAVQYF	TGCGCCAGCAGCCAAGATGGGCACCTCCAGGCGGTGCAGTACTTC
.	TRBV27	TRBD2	TRBJ2-7	CASSLRSTGLAGGSEQYF	TGTGCCAGCAGTTTAAGGTCGACTGGGCTAGCGGGAGGGAGCGAGCAGTACTTC